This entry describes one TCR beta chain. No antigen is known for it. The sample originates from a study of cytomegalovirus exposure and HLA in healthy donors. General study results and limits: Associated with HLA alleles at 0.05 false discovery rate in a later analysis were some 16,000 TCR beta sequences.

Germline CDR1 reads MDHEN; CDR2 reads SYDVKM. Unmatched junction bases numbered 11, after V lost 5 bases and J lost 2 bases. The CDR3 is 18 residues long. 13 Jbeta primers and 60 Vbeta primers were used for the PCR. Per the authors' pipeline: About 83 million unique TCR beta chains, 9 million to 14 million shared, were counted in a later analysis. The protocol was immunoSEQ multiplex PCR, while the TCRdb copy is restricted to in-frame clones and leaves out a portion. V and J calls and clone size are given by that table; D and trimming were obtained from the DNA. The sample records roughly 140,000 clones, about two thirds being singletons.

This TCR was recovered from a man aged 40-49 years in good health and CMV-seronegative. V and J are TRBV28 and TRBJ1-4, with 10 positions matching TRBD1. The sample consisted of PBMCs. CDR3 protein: CASSPPGTGVSTNEKLFF. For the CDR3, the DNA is TGTGCCAGCAGTCCCCCCGGGACAGGGGTTTCGACTAATGAAAAACTGTTTTTT.